These 30 T cell receptor beta chains came from one sample sequenced in a study of blood T cell repertoires in COVID-19. TCRdb's table, derived via immunoSEQ multiplex PCR, lists solely in-frame clones and lacks some. The sample carries around 99,000 clones, 80% to 95% recorded once. Input material: peripheral blood. These receptors all stem from a woman aged 25 to 39 with acute or convalescent COVID-19.

The V gene is TRBV2, the J gene TRBJ2-7; 9 bases agree with TRBD1. The junction had 4 bases not matched to a gene; V was cut back by 0 bases and J by 1 base. The CDR3 consists of 16 residues. From germline, CDR1 is SNHLY and CDR2 FYNNEI. The CDR3 spells CASSEALGTGSYEQYF. CDR3 coding DNA: TGTGCCAGCAGTGAAGCGCTGGGGACAGGGTCCTACGAGCAGTACTTC.

V and J are TRBV3-1 (or the pseudogene TRBV3-2) and TRBJ1-1; TRBD1 matches at 7 bases. This CDR3 has 16 amino acids. Germline CDR1 is LGHDT and CDR2 is YNNKEL (reference sequence). The V and J ends lost 1 base and 0 bases, in that order; junction bases with no gene match: 5. CDR3 nucleotides: TGTGCCAGCAGCCAAGGACAGGGAACCATGAACACTGAAGCTTTCTTT. Protein: CASSQGQGTMNTEAFF.

This clone was observed a single time. The chain employs TRBV7-2 and TRBJ1-2, with 9 bases lining up with TRBD1. The CDR3 runs 14 residues. Germline assignment: CDR1 SGHTA and CDR2 FQGNSA. The trim removed 4 bases at V and 4 bases at J, leaving 4 bases unmatched. CDR3 region: CASSWTGEGYGYTF. The CDR3 coding sequence is TGTGCCAGCAGCTGGACAGGGGAGGGCTATGGCTACACCTTC.

J is TRBJ1-2 and V is TRBV28; no clear D gene. The CDR3 is made up of 14 amino acids. V shed 6 bases and J shed 8 bases, with 19 bases lying between them. CDR1 and CDR2 (germline): MDHEN, SYDVKM. CDR3 region: CASSQTGSPLGYTF. Written as DNA, the CDR3 is TGTGCCAGCAGCCAGACTGGATCCCCGCTAGGCTACACCTTC.

J is TRBJ1-1 and V is TRBV5-1; 7 bases align to TRBD1. Germline CDR1 and CDR2: SGHRS and YFSETQ. Trimming at V came to 3 bases and at J to 4 bases, leaving 9 bases not matched to a gene. This CDR3 is built from 15 residues. The CDR3: CASSSVTGAFTEAFF. The CDR3 nucleotides are TGCGCCAGCAGCTCGGTTACAGGGGCGTTCACTGAAGCTTTCTTT.

This clone has a handful of counts. The chain links TRBV9 to TRBJ1-1; D is unclear. Germline CDR1 reads SGDLS; CDR2 reads YYNGEE. Trimming pared 4 bases from V and 2 bases from J, leaving 9 bases between. The CDR3 is 13 residues long. CDR3: CASSLRVNTEAFF. The CDR3 nucleotides read TGTGCCAGCAGCCTCCGGGTTAACACTGAAGCTTTCTTT.

The chain couples TRBV28 to TRBJ2-1; a weak D match, TRBD2 (6 bases). Trimming cost V 10 bases and J 0 bases, with 13 bases left between them. This CDR3 is built from 14 residues. Germline CDR1 reads MDHEN; CDR2 reads SYDVKM. This chain's CDR3 is CATKISGSYNEQFF. CDR3 DNA sequence: TGTGCCACCAAGATTAGCGGCTCCTACAATGAGCAGTTCTTC.

The CDR3 here is CASSLWGQGEQYF. For the CDR3, the DNA is TGTGCCAGCAGTTTATGGGGACAGGGCGAGCAGTACTTC. V usage is TRBV27 and J usage is TRBJ2-7; 9 bases align to TRBD1. This CDR3 has 13 amino acids. V gave up 1 base and J gave up 6 bases; unmatched junction bases: 1. Germline assignment: CDR1 MNHEY and CDR2 SMNVEV (reference sequence).

The V gene is TRBV15, the J gene TRBJ1-2; 10 bases align to TRBD1. This CDR3 is 15 amino acids long. Germline CDR1 is LNHNV and CDR2 is YYDKDF (reference sequence). Unmatched junction bases numbered 14, after V lost 4 bases and J lost 12 bases. The CDR3 protein is CATSKRPGDRGVDTF. The CDR3 bases are TGTGCCACCAGCAAACGACCGGGGGACAGGGGTGTCGACACCTTC.

This chain links TRBV7-9 with TRBJ1-5; the D is unclear. Trimming pared 1 base from V and 10 bases from J, leaving 8 bases between. The germline V gene has CDR1 SEHNR and CDR2 FQNEAQ (reference sequence). The CDR3 consists of 12 residues. The CDR3 region is CASSLGGGPQHF. For the CDR3, the DNA is TGTGCCAGCAGCTTAGGGGGAGGTCCCCAGCATTTT.

This sequence joins TRBV5-1 and TRBJ2-5; D is possibly TRBD2 (5 bases). The germline gives CDR1 SGHRS, CDR2 YFSETQ. Trimming removed 7 bases at V and 5 bases at J, with 9 bases between. The CDR3 runs to 11 residues. For the CDR3, the DNA is TGCGCCAGCTCGAGCGGCGAGACCCAGTACTTC. It is translated as CASSSGETQYF.

This clone was seen a single time. The V gene is TRBV10-2, the J gene TRBJ2-1; unclear D gene. CDR1 and CDR2 from the germline V gene are WSHSY and SAAADI. V lost 3 bases to trimming and J lost 9 bases, with 6 bases between them. This CDR3 comprises 11 residues. CDR3 sequence (DNA): TGCGCCAGCAGTGATCTAGTTGAGCAGTTCTTC. Amino acid sequence: CASSDLVEQFF.

V usage is TRBV19 and J usage is TRBJ1-2; the D is unclear. Germline V gene sequence: CDR1 LNHDA, CDR2 SQIVND (reference sequence). The ends were cut back, 5 bases at V and 5 bases at J, with 9 bases in the middle. This CDR3 comprises 12 residues. CDR3 protein: CASSDGFYGYTF. The CDR3 DNA is TGTGCCAGTAGTGACGGGTTTTATGGCTACACCTTC.

The rearrangement links TRBV6-1 to TRBJ1-6; D not resolved. The CDR3 covers 17 residues. V dropped 1 base and J dropped 3 bases, with 13 bases sitting between them. Germline CDR1 and CDR2: MNHNS and SASEGT. The CDR3 loop reads CASSEGGQLLYNSPLHF. The CDR3 DNA is TGTGCCAGCAGTGAAGGAGGGCAGCTACTCTATAATTCACCCCTCCACTTT.

The chain has TRBV7-2 and TRBJ2-7; D remains ambiguous. Trimming removed 3 bases from V and 4 bases from J, with 16 bases in between. Germline assignment: CDR1 SGHTA and CDR2 FQGNSA. The CDR3 is made up of 15 amino acids. The CDR3 loop is CASSLASAFVYEQYF. The CDR3, as DNA: TGTGCCAGCAGCTTGGCTAGTGCCTTTGTGTACGAGCAGTACTTC.

This clone was observed a single time. This sequence joins TRBV19 and TRBJ1-3; possibly TRBD1 for D (6 bases). Germline V CDR1 and CDR2: LNHDA, SQIVND (reference sequence). V lost 4 bases and J 0 bases, leaving 10 bases between the germline ends. CDR3 length equals 15 residues. In DNA, the CDR3 is TGTGCCAGTAGTACGAAGACAGGCTCTGGAAACACCATATATTTT. This codes for CASSTKTGSGNTIYF.

This chain uses TRBV4-3 with TRBJ2-4, with 9 bases matching TRBD2. Looked up from germline, CDR1 is LGHNA and CDR2 is YSLEER. The CDR3 length is 18 residues. Trimming removed 1 base from V and 2 bases from J; junction bases left unmatched: 9. The CDR3 nucleotides read TGCGCCAGCAGCCAAGTATTTAGCGGGAGTTCTCCCAAAAACATTCAGTACTTC. Protein: CASSQVFSGSSPKNIQYF.

This chain joins TRBV13 and TRBJ1-2; 11 bases are shared with TRBD1. Trimming at V came to 4 bases and at J to 3 bases, leaving 4 bases not matched to a gene. Germline V gene sequence: CDR1 PRHDT, CDR2 FYEKMQ (reference sequence). This CDR3 has 15 amino acids. CDR3 nucleotide sequence: TGTGCCAGCAGCTCCGGACAGGGGGCCTACTATGGCTACACCTTC. It translates to CASSSGQGAYYGYTF.

This clone was counted a single time. The rearrangement links TRBV7-3 to TRBJ2-1; 8 positions match TRBD1. V was clipped by 5 bases and J by 4 bases; unmatched bases: 10. This CDR3 has 16 residues. CDR1 SGHTA and CDR2 FQGTGA come from the germline V gene. The DNA of the CDR3 is TGTGCCAGCAGCCCCGACACCGGACAGGGATACAATGAGCAGTTCTTC. Protein product: CASSPDTGQGYNEQFF.

The rearrangement joins TRBV12-3 or TRBV12-4 to TRBJ2-1; no clear D gene. The V end was cut by 6 bases, the J end by 6 bases, with 12 bases between. The CDR3 is 13 residues long. CDR3 nucleotides: TGTGCCAGCAGACCGTCAGGTGGCAATGAGCAGTTCTTC. Translation: CASRPSGGNEQFF.

The rearrangement joins TRBV2 to TRBJ2-5; D remains ambiguous. Trimming removed 6 bases from V and 2 bases from J, with 13 bases in between. The germline V gene encodes CDR1 SNHLY and CDR2 FYNNEI. The CDR3 extends over 14 amino acids. The CDR3 is CASSHLGRQETQYF. The CDR3 nucleotides read TGTGCCAGCAGCCATCTGGGCAGGCAAGAGACCCAGTACTTC.

The rearrangement joins TRBV7-2 to TRBJ2-3; TRBD2 agrees at 8 bases. This CDR3 has 16 residues. V dropped 1 base and J dropped 5; count of bases not matched to a gene: 8. Germline CDR1 is SGHTA and CDR2 is FQGNSA. The CDR3: CASSLDLGGGKDTQYF. CDR3 DNA: TGTGCCAGCAGCTTAGATTTAGGCGGGGGGAAAGATACGCAGTATTTT. Full variable domain (outside the CDR3, taken from reference TRBV7-2 and TRBJ2-3): GAGVSQSPSNKVTEKGKDVELRCDPISGHTALYWYRQSLGQGLEFLIYFQGNSAPDKSGLPSDRFSAERTGGSVSTLTIQRTQQEDSAVYLCASSLDLGGGKDTQYFGPGTRLTVL.

The chain links TRBV21-1 to TRBJ2-1; the D segment call TRBD2 is taken from the table without a DNA check. TRBV21-1 is noted as a pseudogene. The CDR3 loop spans 15 amino acids. CDR3 nucleotides: TGTGCCAGCAGCATCGACCGGGCATGCGGGGAAGAGCAGTTCTTC. Translating it yields CASSIDRACGEEQFF.

The genes are TRBV5-4 and TRBJ1-4; D gene unclear. V lost 3 bases and J lost 7, with 16 bases in between. The CDR3 consists of 15 residues. The germline gives CDR1 SGHNT, CDR2 YYREEE (reference sequence). The CDR3 coding sequence is TGTGCCAGCAGCTCCCGTTCGTTACCGGGTGAAAAACTGTTTTTT. This gives the protein CASSSRSLPGEKLFF.

This chain joins TRBV25-1 and TRBJ2-3; 11 positions agree with TRBD2. The CDR3 spans 17 residues. CDR1 is MGHDK, CDR2 SYGVNS, per germline. V shed 8 bases and J 0 bases; nucleotides not matched to a gene: 10. CDR3 region: CASRPLGTSGSTDTQYF. The CDR3 coding sequence is TGTGCCAGCCGCCCTCTCGGGACTAGCGGTAGCACAGATACGCAGTATTTT.

The rearrangement links TRBV27 to TRBJ2-4, with TRBD2 identical over 8 bases. Germline CDR1 MNHEY, CDR2 SMNVEV (reference sequence). J lost 4 bases, V lost 8 bases, and 13 bases had no gene match. This CDR3 comprises 16 residues. CDR3 coding DNA: TGTGCCAGCTCCGGGGGGGGGACTTCCCCTAAAAACATTCAGTACTTC. It encodes CASSGGGTSPKNIQYF.

V and J are TRBV5-8 and TRBJ2-2; 12 bases match TRBD2. CDR1 and CDR2 (germline): SGHTS, YDEGEE. The J segment lost 4 bases and the V segment lost 1 base, leaving 14 bases of the junction unmatched. The CDR3 length is 20 residues. The CDR3 protein is CASSLSRWTSGARFTGELFF. CDR3 sequence (DNA): TGTGCCAGCAGCTTGAGTCGCTGGACTAGCGGGGCGAGATTCACCGGGGAGCTGTTTTTT.

This clone was recorded only once. This chain connects TRBV7-9 to TRBJ1-1; possible D gene TRBD1, 5 bases. V lost 5 bases to trimming and J lost 6 bases, with 13 bases between them. The CDR3 totals 13 residues. Germline V gene data show CDR1 as SEHNR and CDR2 as FQNEAQ (reference sequence). The CDR3 spells CASSQGVHAEAFF. In DNA, the CDR3 is TGTGCCAGCAGCCAAGGGGTTCATGCTGAAGCTTTCTTT.

This rearrangement joins TRBV30 to TRBJ1-1, with D perhaps matching TRBD1 (6 bases). The germline gives CDR1 GTSNPN, CDR2 SVGIG (reference sequence). The CDR3 contains 13 residues. Trimming stripped 1 base from V and 5 bases from J, with 11 bases between. The CDR3 region is CAWSGQALTEAFF. In DNA, the CDR3 is TGTGCCTGGAGTGGACAGGCCCTAACTGAAGCTTTCTTT.

The chain combines TRBV7-9 with TRBJ2-7; D perhaps matches TRBD1 (6 bases). The V end lost 3 bases, the J end lost 4 bases, and 19 bases lay between the germline ends. The CDR3 has 16 residues. Germline V gene sequence: CDR1 SEHNR, CDR2 FQNEAQ (reference sequence). CDR3 coding DNA: TGTGCCAGCAGCTTTCCAAGGACAGAGCCAGGGTACGAGCAGTACTTC. Translated: CASSFPRTEPGYEQYF.